A single sample gave rise to the 24 T cell receptor beta chains below, sequenced in a study of T-cell memory formation after mild COVID-19. TCRdb analysed the 5' RACE reads with MiXCR anew, one entry per CDR3 protein. In the table there are 120,000 or so distinct CDR3 sequences, less than 6.5% of which are singletons. The sequencing input was PBMCs or a T cell subset sorted from them (not recorded which). These receptors were taken from an adult woman who had mild COVID-19 (a few samples of this study predate the infection). Cell type and time point are not known.

This clonotype was detected a few times. This chain links TRBV6-6 with TRBJ2-1, with 11 bases lining up with TRBD2. The CDR3 length is 15 residues. Trimming took 7 bases from V and 6 from J; bases not matched to a gene: 8. Germline V gene sequence: CDR1 MNHNY, CDR2 SVGAGI (reference sequence). The CDR3 loop is CASTMTSGTPNEQFF. The CDR3 nucleotides read TGTGCCAGCACTATGACTAGCGGGACCCCCAATGAGCAGTTCTTC.

The sample holds many counts of this clonotype. The V gene is TRBV12-3 or TRBV12-4, the J gene TRBJ1-1; a weak D match, TRBD1 (5 bases). V was trimmed by 0 bases and J by 3 bases, leaving 11 bases between them. The CDR3 runs 15 residues. CDR3 sequence reads: CASSLAGQGYTEAFF. Here the CDR3 DNA reads TGTGCCAGCAGTTTAGCCGGGCAGGGTTACACTGAAGCTTTCTTT.

This clonotype was seen more than once but under ten times. In DNA, the CDR3 is TGCGCCAGCAGCTTGCCCGGGACTAGCGGGACTGGCGGGGAGCTGTTTTTT. As protein: CASSLPGTSGTGGELFF. The chain is built from TRBV5-1 and TRBJ2-2; TRBD2 aligns across 13 bases. The CDR3 has 17 amino acids. With V trimmed by 1 base and J by 7 bases, 7 bases remained unmatched. CDR1 and CDR2 (germline): SGHRS, YFSETQ. Combining the CDR3 with reference TRBV5-1 and TRBJ2-2 gives the whole variable domain KAGVTQTPRYLIKTRGQQVTLSCSPISGHRSVSWYQQTPGQGLQFLFEYFSETQRNKGNFPGRFSGRQFSNSRSEMNVSTLELGDSALYLCASSLPGTSGTGGELFFGEGSRLTVL.

Only a few counts were recorded for this clonotype. The J gene is TRBJ1-2, the V gene TRBV7-2; D uncertain. Between the trimmed V and J ends, which lost 5 bases and 8 bases, there was a span of 12 bases. Per germline, CDR1 SGHTA and CDR2 FQGNSA. The CDR3 has 12 residues. The CDR3 bases are TGTGCCAGCAGCATTCGGTTTGGGGGCTACACCTTC. Its protein product is CASSIRFGGYTF.

The rearrangement joins TRBV24-1 to TRBJ2-1; D is unclear. Per the germline V gene, CDR1 is KGHDR and CDR2 is SFDVKD. This CDR3 region has 15 residues. V was pared by 0 bases and J by 7 bases, with 12 bases between. The chain's CDR3 is CATSDLFSQVNEQFF. DNA of the CDR3: TGTGCCACCAGTGATTTGTTTAGCCAAGTGAATGAGCAGTTCTTC.

This clonotype was seen repeatedly, ten times or more. The V and J genes are TRBV4-1 and TRBJ2-7, with no clear D. CDR1 is MGHRA, CDR2 YSYEKL, per germline. V shed 1 base and J shed 0 bases, with 10 bases lying between them. The CDR3 loop spans 15 amino acids. CDR3 DNA: TGCGCCAGCAGCCAAGCCGTCACCCTCTCCTACGAGCAGTACTTC. This codes for CASSQAVTLSYEQYF.

This clonotype was seen a handful of times. V usage is TRBV20-1 and J usage is TRBJ1-5; D is unclear. Trimming shortened V by 3 bases and J by 3 bases, and 9 bases separated the two germline ends. This CDR3 has 13 residues. The germline CDR1 and CDR2 sequences are DFQATT and SNEGSKA (reference sequence). CDR3 residues: CSARSQFNQPQHF. The CDR3, as DNA: TGCAGTGCTAGGTCACAGTTCAATCAGCCCCAGCATTTT.

This clonotype was seen ten or more times. J is TRBJ1-2 and V is TRBV7-9, with D unclear. Trimming cost V 1 base and J 3 bases, with 9 bases left between them. CDR1 and CDR2 (germline): SEHNR, FQNEAQ (reference sequence). The CDR3 consists of 14 residues. The chain's CDR3 is CASSLEVGHYGYTF. DNA of the CDR3: TGTGCCAGCAGCTTAGAAGTAGGGCACTATGGCTACACCTTC.

This clonotype was counted between two and nine times. The gene calls are TRBV5-1 and TRBJ1-1; no definite D call. V lost 4 bases and J 6 bases, leaving 16 bases between the germline ends. This CDR3 has 14 residues. Per germline, CDR1 SGHRS and CDR2 YFSETQ. The CDR3 sequence is CASSVGDHVAEAFF. In nucleotides, the CDR3 is TGCGCCAGCAGCGTTGGAGATCATGTCGCTGAAGCTTTCTTT.

This clonotype was observed at least ten times. The chain is built from TRBV10-3 and TRBJ2-3, with 9 nucleotides matching TRBD1. The CDR3 totals 16 residues. With V trimmed by 3 bases and J by 7 bases, 11 bases remained unmatched. Germline values: CDR1 ENHRY, CDR2 SYGVKD. CDR3 sequence: CAISDYGQGPPNTQYF. The CDR3 DNA is TGTGCCATCAGTGACTACGGACAGGGGCCTCCAAATACGCAGTATTTT.

The V call is TRBV5-1, the J call TRBJ2-7; 9 nucleotides align to TRBD1. Germline assignment: CDR1 SGHRS and CDR2 YFSETQ. V lost 1 base to trimming and J lost 7 bases; unmatched junction nucleotides: 6. The CDR3 covers 14 residues. CDR3 DNA: TGCGCCAGCAGCTTGAGTGGGACAGGGTGGGAGCAGTACTTC. This sequence encodes CASSLSGTGWEQYF. Looking up the rest from reference TRBV5-1 and TRBJ2-7 gives the full variable domain: KAGVTQTPRYLIKTRGQQVTLSCSPISGHRSVSWYQQTPGQGLQFLFEYFSETQRNKGNFPGRFSGRQFSNSRSEMNVSTLELGDSALYLCASSLSGTGWEQYFGPGTRLTVT.

In this sample, this clonotype turned up a few times. This sequence joins TRBV2 and TRBJ1-4, with TRBD1 as a possible D gene (6 bases). Germline V gives CDR1 SNHLY, CDR2 FYNNEI. This CDR3 contains 17 residues. Trimming left V 2 bases short and J 0 bases short, with 13 bases between. CDR3 amino acids: CASSERGGLATNEKLFF. The CDR3 nucleotides read TGTGCCAGCAGTGAACGAGGGGGATTGGCAACTAATGAAAAACTGTTTTTT.

This clonotype has at least ten counts. The genes are TRBV12-3 or TRBV12-4 and TRBJ1-2; TRBD1 is a possible D gene (5 bases). The CDR3 length is 13 residues. The V end lost 2 bases, the J end lost 7 bases, and 11 bases lay between the germline ends. The DNA of the CDR3 is TGTGCCAGCAGTTTATCAGGGTTAAGTGGCTACACCTTC. This sequence encodes CASSLSGLSGYTF.

This clonotype was observed a few times. This chain links TRBV7-9 with TRBJ2-3; D is uncertain. Trimming left V 0 bases short and J 0 bases short, with 4 bases between. The germline gives CDR1 SEHNR, CDR2 FQNEAQ (reference sequence). The CDR3 runs to 14 residues. In DNA, the CDR3 is TGTGCCAGCAGCTTAGCGCTAAGCACAGATACGCAGTATTTT. Translation gives CASSLALSTDTQYF.

There are a few counts of this clonotype. J is TRBJ1-2 and V is TRBV12-3 or TRBV12-4; D possibly corresponds to TRBD1 (5 bases). Trimming removed 3 bases at V and 4 bases at J, with 15 bases between. The CDR3 has 15 amino acids. Here the CDR3 DNA reads TGTGCCAGCAGTTTGCGAGGGGCAAGACCCTATGGCTACACCTTC. Translating it yields CASSLRGARPYGYTF.

The J gene is TRBJ2-1, the V gene TRBV5-1; D is unclear. This CDR3 is 14 amino acids long. Trimming removed 4 bases from V and 5 bases from J, with 13 bases in between. Per germline, CDR1 SGHRS and CDR2 YFSETQ. The CDR3 is CASSPLGANNEQFF. For the CDR3, the DNA is TGCGCCAGCAGCCCTTTGGGCGCAAACAATGAGCAGTTCTTC.

This clonotype was observed a handful of times. The V and J genes are TRBV7-2 and TRBJ1-1; D gene unclear. The CDR3 totals 14 residues. Trimming stripped 6 bases from V and 6 bases from J, with 17 bases between. The V gene's germline CDR1 is SGHTA and CDR2 FQGNSA. CDR3 nucleotides: TGTGCCAGCAGTAAGGGCGGCAAACCAGCTGAAGCTTTCTTT. Its translation: CASSKGGKPAEAFF.

The table lists this clonotype with a few counts. The J gene is TRBJ2-3, the V gene TRBV18; 9 bases map to TRBD1. Losses at the gene ends were 3 bases for V and 3 bases for J; bases not matched to a gene: 10. This CDR3 is built from 17 residues. Per the germline V gene, CDR1 is KGHSH and CDR2 is LQKENI. CDR3 nucleotide sequence: TGTGCCAGCTCACCCGTACAGGGGGCAAGTGGTACAGATACGCAGTATTTT. This translates into CASSPVQGASGTDTQYF.

This clonotype was seen more than once but under ten times. V and J are TRBV11-2 and TRBJ1-3; 8 bases line up with TRBD1. Germline V gene sequence: CDR1 SGHAT, CDR2 FQNNGV. V was pared by 5 bases and J by 0 bases, with 6 bases of the junction left unmatched. The CDR3 sequence is 16 residues long. The CDR3 DNA sequence: TGTGCCAGCAGCCCCTGGACAGGGTCCTCTGGAAACACCATATATTTT. Translated: CASSPWTGSSGNTIYF.

Of note for this clonotype: A junction end diverges from the germline sequence, so it may reflect a read error. This chain links TRBV5-1 with TRBJ1-2; possibly TRBD1 for D (5 bases). This CDR3 contains 12 residues. Germline CDR1 and CDR2: SGHRS and YFSETQ. As DNA, the CDR3 is TGCGCCAGCAGCTGGACCGGGGGACTGAGCTCCTTC. Translated: CASSWTGGLSSF.

The table lists this clonotype with many counts. The J gene is TRBJ2-7, the V gene TRBV9, with D tentatively TRBD1 (6 bases). The V end lost 3 bases, the J end lost 6 bases, and 13 bases lay between the germline ends. From germline, CDR1 is SGDLS and CDR2 YYNGEE. The CDR3 covers 13 residues. CDR3 coding DNA: TGTGCCAGCAGCGCCGGAGCAGGGGTCGAGCAGTACTTC. Translated, it gives CASSAGAGVEQYF.

The J gene is TRBJ1-1, the V gene TRBV24-1; possibly TRBD1 for D (5 bases). Trimming cost V 7 bases and J 4 bases, with 12 bases left between them. The CDR3 loop spans 13 amino acids. Per the germline V gene, CDR1 is KGHDR and CDR2 is SFDVKD. CDR3 amino acids: CATSDRGFTEAFF. CDR3 coding DNA: TGTGCCACCAGCGACCGGGGGTTCACTGAAGCTTTCTTT.

The J gene is TRBJ2-3, the V gene TRBV18; 7 bases are shared with TRBD1. CDR3 length: 16 amino acids. V shed 0 bases, J shed 1 base, and the junction held 4 bases outside the gene matches. CDR1 is KGHSH, CDR2 LQKENI, per germline. This CDR3 reads CASSPPQTGRTDTQYF. CDR3 DNA sequence: TGTGCCAGCTCACCACCGCAGACAGGGCGCACAGATACGCAGTATTTT.

This clonotype was seen more than once but under ten times. V is TRBV21-1 and J is TRBJ1-1; the table assigns TRBD1, which was not confirmed against the DNA. TRBV21-1 is deemed a pseudogene. This CDR3 has 15 amino acids. As DNA, the CDR3 is TGTGCCAGCAGCAAAGAACAGGGTAATCGCACTGAAGCTTTCTTT. Translation gives CASSKEQGNRTEAFF.